This TCR beta chain was identified during a study of vaccination effects on CD4 cells after COVID-19. Broader study findings: Late post-vaccination, clones induced by infection and those induced by vaccine underwent marked clonal contraction. Few convalescent patients were studied, and early post-infection samples were lacking.

The germline gives CDR1 LNHNV, CDR2 YYDKDF (reference sequence). The V end lost 3 bases, the J end lost 4 bases, and 20 bases lay between the germline ends. The CDR3 loop spans 17 amino acids. This clone was seen once. No antigen is known for it. ViraFEST expansion of antigen-specific CD4+ T cells with viral peptide pools preceded sequencing. With approximately 10 days of culture completed, CD4+ T cells were isolated. A positive SARS-CoV-2 PCR test fell between March and December 2020. Cultures of roughly 2 million PBMC per well contained approximately 10 IU/ml IL-2 plus 10 ug/ml peptides. On days 3 and 7, fresh IL-2 medium replaced half the medium. Assay: immunoSEQ multiplex PCR; the TCRdb copy retains only in-frame clones and omits some. The sample yields roughly 35,000 clones, about 73% seen once.

The clonotype originates from a human donor who had a prior SARS-CoV-2 infection. This chain uses TRBV15 with TRBJ2-3; perhaps TRBD1 as D (6 bases). The material sequenced was CD4+ T cells from PBMCs cultured with HCoV-NL63 spike peptides, taken before COVID-19 vaccination. This chain's CDR3 is CATSRRIGGAEADTQYF. Written as DNA, the CDR3 is TGTGCCACCAGCAGGAGGATTGGGGGCGCCGAAGCAGATACGCAGTATTTT.